This is a list of T cell receptor beta chains from one sample in a study of CD8 T cell repertoires and HIV-1 epitope variants. Data came from immunoSEQ multiplex PCR; TCRdb stores just in-frame clones and leaves some out. The top ten hold around 40% of the sample, which has fewer than 7,000 clones, around 66% seen once. Their cognate antigens are unknown. The sequenced sample was cultured CD8+ T cells derived from PBMCs. The origin of the receptors is a male donor with HIV. The CDR3 runs from the conserved cysteine through the conserved F or W. D genes are given only for firm matches. Some rows have no size entry. The others give once, few or many, or a class for an expanded clone.

CDR3nt: TGTGCCAGCAGTTCCCCCGGTACAGGGGTGATTTCCAATGAAGCTTTCTTT
CDR3aa: CASSSPGTGVISNEAFF
abundance: -
v_gene: TRBV28
j_gene: TRBJ1-1
d_gene: TRBD1

CDR3nt: TGTGCCAGCAGCCTCACAGGGAACGGCTACACCTTC
CDR3aa: CASSLTGNGYTF
abundance: -
v_gene: TRBV7-3
j_gene: TRBJ1-2
d_gene: -

CDR3nt: TGTGCCAGCAGCTTGCCTGACGCCGGAAACACCATATATTTT
CDR3aa: CASSLPDAGNTIYF
abundance: few
v_gene: TRBV5-4
j_gene: TRBJ1-3
d_gene: -

CDR3nt: TGTGCCAGCAGCTGGGGGACTAGCGGCTCTGATACGCAGTATTTT
CDR3aa: CASSWGTSGSDTQYF
abundance: -
v_gene: TRBV13
j_gene: TRBJ2-3
d_gene: TRBD2

CDR3nt: TGTGCCAGCGACCAAGGCGGGGAGCTGTTTTTT
CDR3aa: CASDQGGELFF
abundance: -
v_gene: TRBV2
j_gene: TRBJ2-2
d_gene: -

CDR3nt: TGTGCCAGCGCCGAGGGGGGGTTTCACCAAGAGACCCAGTACTTC
CDR3aa: CASAEGGFHQETQYF
abundance: -
v_gene: TRBV21-1
j_gene: TRBJ2-5
d_gene: -

CDR3nt: TGTGCCAGCAGCGTCGACGGGGGCGGATTGGATACGCAGTATTTT
CDR3aa: CASSVDGGGLDTQYF
abundance: -
v_gene: TRBV11-2
j_gene: TRBJ2-3
d_gene: -

CDR3nt: TGTGCCAGCAGTTTAGGGGGGATGTTTAGCTATGGCTACACCTTC
CDR3aa: CASSLGGMFSYGYTF
abundance: -
v_gene: TRBV28
j_gene: TRBJ1-2
d_gene: -

CDR3nt: TGTGCCAGCAGGACAGGAGAGGTCACTGAAGCTTTCTTT
CDR3aa: CASRTGEVTEAFF
abundance: few
v_gene: TRBV28
j_gene: TRBJ1-1
d_gene: -

CDR3nt: TGCGCCAGCAGCCAAGAGTGGAGGGCTAGCTACAATGAGCAGTTCTTC
CDR3aa: CASSQEWRASYNEQFF
abundance: -
v_gene: TRBV4-3
j_gene: TRBJ2-1
d_gene: -

CDR3nt: TGTGCCAGTAGTATAGGACTTGGGACAGCCTACGAGCAGTACTTC
CDR3aa: CASSIGLGTAYEQYF
abundance: -
v_gene: TRBV19
j_gene: TRBJ2-7
d_gene: TRBD1

CDR3nt: TGCGCCAGCAGCCAATCCGCCCAGGCGGCAGATACGCAGTATTTT
CDR3aa: CASSQSAQAADTQYF
abundance: -
v_gene: TRBV4-1
j_gene: TRBJ2-3
d_gene: -

CDR3nt: TGTGCCAGCAGCCAAGGGGGAACGAATGAAAAACTGTTTTTT
CDR3aa: CASSQGGTNEKLFF
abundance: -
v_gene: TRBV7-9
j_gene: TRBJ1-4
d_gene: -

CDR3nt: TGTGCCAGCAGCTCTAGCTTCTGGACTAGCGTAAACAATGAGCAGTTCTTC
CDR3aa: CASSSSFWTSVNNEQFF
abundance: -
v_gene: TRBV7-8
j_gene: TRBJ2-1
d_gene: TRBD2

CDR3nt: TGTGCCAGCATCCCTCGCTCGCGGGGGGGTACGACAGATACGCAGTATTTT
CDR3aa: CASIPRSRGGTTDTQYF
abundance: -
v_gene: TRBV6-4
j_gene: TRBJ2-3
d_gene: TRBD2

CDR3nt: TGTGCCAGCAGTTACGGGACAGGGGCTCTTCACTATGGCTACACCTTC
CDR3aa: CASSYGTGALHYGYTF
abundance: few
v_gene: TRBV6-6
j_gene: TRBJ1-2
d_gene: TRBD1

CDR3nt: TGTGCCAGCAGTTACGGGGAGCAGTTCTTC
CDR3aa: CASSYGEQFF
abundance: -
v_gene: TRBV7-9
j_gene: TRBJ2-1
d_gene: -

CDR3nt: TGTGCCAGCAGCGTAGTTTGGGCAGGGAACACAGATACGCAGTATTTT
CDR3aa: CASSVVWAGNTDTQYF
abundance: few
v_gene: TRBV9
j_gene: TRBJ2-3
d_gene: -

CDR3nt: TGTGCCAGCAGCGATGTCGTCGGCGGGGAGCTGTTTTTT
CDR3aa: CASSDVVGGELFF
abundance: -
v_gene: TRBV4-2
j_gene: TRBJ2-2
d_gene: -

CDR3nt: TGTGCCAGCAGGGGGGAGGGACCGTCCTACAATGAGCAGTTCTTC
CDR3aa: CASRGEGPSYNEQFF
abundance: -
v_gene: TRBV21-1
j_gene: TRBJ2-1
d_gene: -

CDR3nt: TGCGCCAGCAGCCAAGATCAGGAGGGCGCATGGCCCCAGCATTTT
CDR3aa: CASSQDQEGAWPQHF
abundance: -
v_gene: TRBV4-3
j_gene: TRBJ1-5
d_gene: -

CDR3nt: TGCAGCGTTGACGGGACAGGGGCAGGAAACACCATATATTTT
CDR3aa: CSVDGTGAGNTIYF
abundance: -
v_gene: TRBV29-1
j_gene: TRBJ1-3
d_gene: TRBD1

CDR3nt: TGTGCCAGCTCATCAGGAGTTCCGAACACTGAAGCTTTCTTT
CDR3aa: CASSSGVPNTEAFF
abundance: -
v_gene: TRBV18
j_gene: TRBJ1-1
d_gene: -

CDR3nt: TGTGCCAGCAGCCAAGATGTGTCCCTTAAAGGGACAGATACGCAGTATTTT
CDR3aa: CASSQDVSLKGTDTQYF
abundance: -
v_gene: TRBV14
j_gene: TRBJ2-3
d_gene: -

CDR3nt: TGTGCCAGCAGTGACTACGGACAGCGCGACGAGCAGTACTTC
CDR3aa: CASSDYGQRDEQYF
abundance: medium-sized
v_gene: TRBV2
j_gene: TRBJ2-7
d_gene: -

CDR3nt: TGTGCCAGCAGCTTTAGGACAGGGGATGGCTACACCTTC
CDR3aa: CASSFRTGDGYTF
abundance: -
v_gene: TRBV5-4
j_gene: TRBJ1-2
d_gene: TRBD1

CDR3nt: TGTGCCAGCAGCACCGAACCTAGCCAGGGGAGCTCCTACAATGAGCAGTTCTTC
CDR3aa: CASSTEPSQGSSYNEQFF
abundance: -
v_gene: TRBV7-6
j_gene: TRBJ2-1
d_gene: -

CDR3nt: TGTGCCAGCAGTTCAGACTCCTACGAGCAGTACTTC
CDR3aa: CASSSDSYEQYF
abundance: few
v_gene: TRBV28
j_gene: TRBJ2-7
d_gene: -

CDR3nt: TGTGCCAGCAGTGCCACGACAGGGAACCAAGAGACCCAGTACTTC
CDR3aa: CASSATTGNQETQYF
abundance: -
v_gene: TRBV6-5
j_gene: TRBJ2-5
d_gene: TRBD1

CDR3nt: TGTGCCAGCAGTGAAGCGGGGGGGCCCAATGAGCAGTTCTTC
CDR3aa: CASSEAGGPNEQFF
abundance: -
v_gene: TRBV6-4
j_gene: TRBJ2-1
d_gene: TRBD2

CDR3nt: TGCAGCGTTGAGGTAGGGAACACTGAAGCTTTCTTT
CDR3aa: CSVEVGNTEAFF
abundance: -
v_gene: TRBV29-1
j_gene: TRBJ1-1
d_gene: -

CDR3nt: TGTGCCAGCAGCCAGACAGGGGCGAGCTCCTACGAGCAGTACTTC
CDR3aa: CASSQTGASSYEQYF
abundance: few
v_gene: TRBV5-4
j_gene: TRBJ2-7
d_gene: TRBD1

CDR3nt: TGTGCCAGCAGCAAGAGCAGGGTAGACGAGCAGTACTTC
CDR3aa: CASSKSRVDEQYF
abundance: -
v_gene: TRBV6-5
j_gene: TRBJ2-7
d_gene: -

CDR3nt: TGCGCCAGCAGCCAAGATTCAACGGGGAACATTGCAACTAATGAAAAACTGTTTTTT
CDR3aa: CASSQDSTGNIATNEKLFF
abundance: large
v_gene: TRBV4-3
j_gene: TRBJ1-4
d_gene: -

CDR3nt: TGTGCCAGCAGCGCGCTATACGAGCAGTACTTC
CDR3aa: CASSALYEQYF
abundance: -
v_gene: TRBV5-6
j_gene: TRBJ2-7
d_gene: -

CDR3nt: TGTGCCAGCAGCGGCGGGTGGAGGGATTGGGACAAAAACATTCAGTACTTC
CDR3aa: CASSGGWRDWDKNIQYF
abundance: few
v_gene: TRBV5-7
j_gene: TRBJ2-4
d_gene: -

CDR3nt: TGTGCCAGCAGTTACTCTGTTGACAACCTCTACGAGCAGTACTTC
CDR3aa: CASSYSVDNLYEQYF
abundance: -
v_gene: TRBV6-5
j_gene: TRBJ2-7
d_gene: -

CDR3nt: TGTGCCAGCAGCGAGACAGGGGGCGTCTACGAGCAGTACTTC
CDR3aa: CASSETGGVYEQYF
abundance: -
v_gene: TRBV7-9
j_gene: TRBJ2-7
d_gene: TRBD1

CDR3nt: TGTGCCAGCAGTCCAATTACCCCAAGAGGGCAGGAGGAAAACATTCAGTACTTC
CDR3aa: CASSPITPRGQEENIQYF
abundance: -
v_gene: TRBV28
j_gene: TRBJ2-4
d_gene: -

CDR3nt: TGTGCCAGCAGCCGGGAGTTTGCGAACACTGAAGCTTTCTTT
CDR3aa: CASSREFANTEAFF
abundance: -
v_gene: TRBV5-5
j_gene: TRBJ1-1
d_gene: -

CDR3nt: TGTGCCAGCAGCCTGGGACGGGACCAAGAGACCCAGTACTTC
CDR3aa: CASSLGRDQETQYF
abundance: -
v_gene: TRBV6-5
j_gene: TRBJ2-5
d_gene: -

CDR3nt: TGTGCCAGCAGTTTACTGGAGAACCCCTACAATGAGCAGTTCTTC
CDR3aa: CASSLLENPYNEQFF
abundance: -
v_gene: TRBV27
j_gene: TRBJ2-1
d_gene: -

CDR3nt: TGTGCCAGCAGCCTCCAGGGTTCGAATCAGCCCCAGCATTTT
CDR3aa: CASSLQGSNQPQHF
abundance: -
v_gene: TRBV7-6
j_gene: TRBJ1-5
d_gene: -

CDR3nt: TGTGCCAGCAGCTTCTTGGGAGGCGAGCAGTACTTC
CDR3aa: CASSFLGGEQYF
abundance: -
v_gene: TRBV5-4
j_gene: TRBJ2-7
d_gene: -

CDR3nt: TGCGCCAGCAGCCCACAAATTGGGGGCAATGAGCAGTTCTTC
CDR3aa: CASSPQIGGNEQFF
abundance: -
v_gene: TRBV5-1
j_gene: TRBJ2-1
d_gene: -

CDR3nt: TGTGCCAGCAGCGTAGGTTGGGCGGGAGGAGAAGGCACAGATACGCAGTATTTT
CDR3aa: CASSVGWAGGEGTDTQYF
abundance: -
v_gene: TRBV9
j_gene: TRBJ2-3
d_gene: TRBD2

CDR3nt: TGCGCCAGCAGCCAACACGGACAGGGGGCAGGGGAGCAGTACTTC
CDR3aa: CASSQHGQGAGEQYF
abundance: -
v_gene: TRBV4-1
j_gene: TRBJ2-7
d_gene: TRBD1

CDR3nt: TGTGCCAGCAGCTTGGACAGGCAGTTCTTC
CDR3aa: CASSLDRQFF
abundance: -
v_gene: TRBV5-5
j_gene: TRBJ2-1
d_gene: -

CDR3nt: TGTGCCAGCAGCCAAACTGGGGCCAGCTCCTACGAGCAGTACTTC
CDR3aa: CASSQTGASSYEQYF
abundance: -
v_gene: TRBV5-4
j_gene: TRBJ2-7
d_gene: -

CDR3nt: TGTGCCAGCAGCCCTGGACTAGCGGGGAGCTACGAGCAGTACTTC
CDR3aa: CASSPGLAGSYEQYF
abundance: -
v_gene: TRBV28
j_gene: TRBJ2-7
d_gene: TRBD2

CDR3nt: TGTGCCAGCAGTTACTCAGAAAAACTGTTTTTT
CDR3aa: CASSYSEKLFF
abundance: -
v_gene: TRBV6-6
j_gene: TRBJ1-4
d_gene: -

CDR3nt: TGCGCCAGCAGCCCCCAGGCACAGTTGAACACTGAAGCTTTCTTT
CDR3aa: CASSPQAQLNTEAFF
abundance: -
v_gene: TRBV4-1
j_gene: TRBJ1-1
d_gene: -

CDR3nt: TGCGCCAGCCAAGATGCCGGGCTAGCGGGGTTCACAGATACGCAGTATTTT
CDR3aa: CASQDAGLAGFTDTQYF
abundance: -
v_gene: TRBV5-1
j_gene: TRBJ2-3
d_gene: TRBD2

CDR3nt: TGTGCCAGCAGCTTTAGAACAGATACGCAGTATTTT
CDR3aa: CASSFRTDTQYF
abundance: -
v_gene: TRBV5-4
j_gene: TRBJ2-3
d_gene: -

CDR3nt: TGTGCCAGCATGCCACTATTGGGGGGCGACTATGGCTACACCTTC
CDR3aa: CASMPLLGGDYGYTF
abundance: -
v_gene: TRBV4-2
j_gene: TRBJ1-2
d_gene: -

CDR3nt: TGTGCCAGCAGCATCCCGTGGGGGCAGGTAGACGAGCAGTACTTC
CDR3aa: CASSIPWGQVDEQYF
abundance: -
v_gene: TRBV5-6
j_gene: TRBJ2-7
d_gene: -

CDR3nt: TGCGCCAGCAGCCAATCTAGCGGAGCGAACACCGGGGAGCTGTTTTTT
CDR3aa: CASSQSSGANTGELFF
abundance: -
v_gene: TRBV4-1
j_gene: TRBJ2-2
d_gene: TRBD2